Following are 29 T cell receptor beta chains from one sample sequenced in a study of T cell responses to AZD1222 COVID-19 vaccine. Here immunoSEQ multiplex PCR was the method, and the copy in TCRdb shows in-frame clones only, minus some. Of roughly 56,000 clones listed, approximately 85% are singletons. Sequencing was performed on peripheral blood, taken on day 0 of AZD1222 vaccination. The receptors shown here come from an adult in good health.

The V call is TRBV5-6, the J call TRBJ1-6; D not resolved. The CDR3 runs to 18 residues. V was pared by 2 bases and J by 6 bases, with 21 bases between. Germline assignment: CDR1 SGHDT and CDR2 YYEEEE. The CDR3 bases are TGTGCCAGCAGCTTCTCCTTCGCCCATTCGGACCCTAATTCACCCCTCCACTTT. Protein sequence: CASSFSFAHSDPNSPLHF. Filled out from reference TRBV5-6 and TRBJ1-6, the complete variable domain reads DAGVTQSPTHLIKTRGQQVTLRCSPKSGHDTVSWYQQALGQGPQFIFQYYEEEERQRGNFPDRFSGHQFPNYSSELNVNALLLGDSALYLCASSFSFAHSDPNSPLHFGNGTRLTVT.

The chain couples TRBV6-5 to TRBJ1-5, with no clear D. The CDR3 totals 14 residues. The V gene's germline CDR1 is MNHEY and CDR2 SVGAGI. V lost 5 bases and J 4 bases, leaving 12 bases between the germline ends. The CDR3, as DNA: TGTGCCAGCAGTCGCGTCCCCGGGAATCAGCCCCAGCATTTT. This translates into CASSRVPGNQPQHF.

This chain joins TRBV7-8 and TRBJ1-4; no clear D. The V end was cut by 2 bases, the J end by 3 bases, with 4 bases between. The germline gives CDR1 SGHVS, CDR2 FQNEAQ. The CDR3 has 13 residues. The CDR3: CASSLLSNEKLFF. The CDR3 DNA is TGTGCCAGCAGCTTACTTTCTAATGAAAAACTGTTTTTT.

This chain links TRBV28 with TRBJ2-7, with D maybe TRBD1 (5 bases). CDR3 size: 14 residues. Germline V gene data show CDR1 as MDHEN and CDR2 as SYDVKM. The germline V and J ends were trimmed by 5 bases and 1 base, with 12 bases remaining between them. CDR3 coding DNA: TGTGCCAGCAGTCCGGACACCCTATCCTACGAGCAGTACTTC. Translated: CASSPDTLSYEQYF. The whole variable domain, remainder taken from reference TRBV28 and TRBJ2-7, is DVKVTQSSRYLVKRTGEKVFLECVQDMDHENMFWYRQDPGLGLRLIYFSYDVKMKEKGDIPEGYSVSREKKERFSLILESASTNQTSMYLCASSPDTLSYEQYFGPGTRLTVT.

This chain uses TRBV6-5 with TRBJ2-2; 7 bases agree with TRBD1. The V gene's germline CDR1 is MNHEY and CDR2 SVGAGI. V dropped 0 bases and J dropped 6; count of bases not matched to a gene: 4. This CDR3 has 15 residues. Here the CDR3 reads CASSYSGTVSGELFF. For the CDR3, the DNA is TGTGCCAGCAGTTACTCGGGGACAGTCTCCGGGGAGCTGTTTTTT.

The gene calls are TRBV5-4 and TRBJ1-6; possible D gene TRBD1, 5 bases. The germline V gene encodes CDR1 SGHNT and CDR2 YYREEE (reference sequence). V lost 1 base to trimming and J lost 8 bases, with 13 bases between them. The CDR3 is made up of 15 amino acids. The CDR3 is CASSLSTGPHSPLHF. The CDR3 DNA sequence: TGTGCCAGCAGCTTGAGCACAGGTCCTCATTCACCCCTCCACTTT.

The chain couples TRBV6-5 to TRBJ1-2; no definite D call. The germline gives CDR1 MNHEY, CDR2 SVGAGI. The V end was cut by 2 bases, the J end by 1 base, with 11 bases between. The CDR3 has 15 residues. CDR3 loop: CASSYRVLNNYGYTF. In DNA form, the CDR3 reads TGTGCCAGCAGTTACAGGGTACTTAATAACTATGGCTACACCTTC.

The sample holds a few counts of this clone. The chain joins TRBV4-1 to TRBJ2-2; D is uncertain. This CDR3 spans 16 amino acids. Germline V lookup: CDR1 MGHRA, CDR2 YSYEKL. Trimming stripped 3 bases from V and 4 bases from J, with 15 bases between. The CDR3 bases are TGCGCCAGCAGCCACAATTCTAGGGTTTTCACCGGGGAGCTGTTTTTT. Its translation is CASSHNSRVFTGELFF.

By share of the sample, this clone is medium-sized. The same CDR3 can be traced to other DNA sequences in this sample. The chain carries TRBV5-6 and TRBJ1-6; the D is unclear. CDR1 SGHDT and CDR2 YYEEEE come from the germline V gene. The CDR3 sequence is 14 residues long. Trimming shortened V by 0 bases and J by 4 bases, and 5 bases separated the two germline ends. CDR3 loop: CASSLAGYNSPLHF. The CDR3 nucleotides are TGTGCCAGCAGCTTGGCGGGGTATAATTCACCCCTCCACTTT.

The DNA of the CDR3 is TGTGCCAGCAGTTCCCCGTCAGGCTCTAACTATGGCTACACCTTC. Encoded protein: CASSSPSGSNYGYTF. The chain recombines TRBV28 with TRBJ1-2; D unresolved. V lost 4 bases, J lost 0 bases, and 12 bases lay in between. The CDR3 totals 15 residues. Germline V CDR1 and CDR2: MDHEN, SYDVKM.

The chain joins TRBV28 to TRBJ1-4; maybe TRBD1 (6 bases). V lost 6 bases and J lost 8, with 16 bases in between. CDR1 and CDR2 from the germline V gene are MDHEN and SYDVKM. The CDR3 extends over 14 amino acids. CDR3: CASSLTGIREKLFF. DNA of the CDR3: TGTGCCAGCAGCCTAACAGGGATCAGGGAAAAACTGTTTTTT. Looking up the rest from reference TRBV28 and TRBJ1-4 gives the full variable domain: DVKVTQSSRYLVKRTGEKVFLECVQDMDHENMFWYRQDPGLGLRLIYFSYDVKMKEKGDIPEGYSVSREKKERFSLILESASTNQTSMYLCASSLTGIREKLFFGSGTQLSVL.

This sequence joins TRBV7-8 and TRBJ1-1; D unresolved. This CDR3 has 16 amino acids. Per germline, CDR1 SGHVS and CDR2 FQNEAQ. V gave up 4 bases and J gave up 2 bases, with 17 bases separating them. The CDR3 loop reads CASSSTSRGSNTEAFF. CDR3 DNA: TGTGCCAGCAGCTCAACGTCCCGGGGATCTAACACTGAAGCTTTCTTT.

This clone was recorded only once. The chain joins TRBV11-2 to TRBJ1-3; maybe TRBD1 (5 bases). Germline V gene sequence: CDR1 SGHAT, CDR2 FQNNGV. This CDR3 has 15 amino acids. V was trimmed by 2 bases and J by 7 bases, leaving 15 bases between them. The DNA for the CDR3 is TGTGCCAGCAGCTTATGGGGGAAGGGCCGGAACACCATATATTTT. Protein product: CASSLWGKGRNTIYF.

The chain uses TRBV19 and TRBJ2-7, with 11 nucleotides matching TRBD1. Germline V gives CDR1 LNHDA, CDR2 SQIVND (reference sequence). This CDR3 has 18 amino acids. J was trimmed by 2 bases and V by 5 bases; bases with no gene match: 14. The CDR3 protein is CASSSLGTGGRNPYEQYF. The CDR3 region has the DNA TGTGCCAGTAGTTCCCTCGGGACAGGGGGTCGAAACCCCTACGAGCAGTACTTC.

The CDR3 spells CASSWYNYEQYF. CDR3 DNA sequence: TGTGCCAGCAGTTGGTACAACTACGAGCAGTACTTC. The rearrangement joins TRBV6-5 to TRBJ2-7, with unresolved D. Deletions cut 4 bases from V and 3 bases from J, with 7 bases between. Germline CDR1 reads MNHEY; CDR2 reads SVGAGI. This CDR3 region has 12 residues.

The CDR3 spells CASSILDGDNEQFF. The DNA of the CDR3 is TGTGCCAGTAGTATACTGGACGGGGACAATGAGCAGTTCTTC. The chain recombines TRBV19 with TRBJ2-1; tentatively, D is TRBD2 (5 bases). The CDR3 covers 14 residues. Germline-derived CDR1 and CDR2 are LNHDA and SQIVND (reference sequence). Trimming took 2 bases from V and 5 from J, leaving 10 bases between them.

The chain links TRBV2 to TRBJ2-7; D is perhaps TRBD1 (6 bases). The germline V and J ends were trimmed by 4 bases and 2 bases, with 9 bases remaining between them. Looked up from germline, CDR1 is SNHLY and CDR2 is FYNNEI. There are 13 residues in the CDR3. The CDR3 DNA follows: TGTGCCAGCAGTGGTACAGGGACCTACGAGCAGTACTTC. Its protein product is CASSGTGTYEQYF.

The J gene is TRBJ2-3, the V gene TRBV5-5, with D possibly being TRBD1 (5 bases). The ends were cut back, 0 bases at V and 1 base at J, with 12 bases in the middle. Germline CDR1 is SGHKS and CDR2 is YYEKEE (reference sequence). The CDR3 is made up of 16 amino acids. CDR3 in DNA: TGTGCCAGCAGCTTGGGTGGATTAGGGGGCACAGATACGCAGTATTTT. Its protein product is CASSLGGLGGTDTQYF.

The DNA for the CDR3 is TGTGCCAGCAGTTTTCGGGCGCCTAGCGGGAGCGGGGAGCTGTTTTTT. Amino acid sequence: CASSFRAPSGSGELFF. This rearrangement joins TRBV28 to TRBJ2-2, with TRBD2 matching over 10 bases. This CDR3 is built from 16 residues. Germline values: CDR1 MDHEN, CDR2 SYDVKM. With 3 bases clipped from V and 7 bases from J, the junction kept 8 bases outside the gene matches.

The genes are TRBV9 and TRBJ1-4; unclear D gene. The CDR3 has 14 residues. The V end was cut by 4 bases, the J end by 6 bases, with 13 bases between. The V gene's germline CDR1 is SGDLS and CDR2 YYNGEE. CDR3 nucleotides: TGTGCCAGCAGCCCCCGCCATTCCGATGAAAAACTGTTTTTT. This translates into CASSPRHSDEKLFF.

The chain combines TRBV2 with TRBJ1-5; D is unclear. The CDR3 sequence is 11 residues long. With 5 bases removed from V and 15 bases from J, the gap between germline ends came to 14 bases. CDR1 is SNHLY and CDR2 is FYNNEI in the germline V gene. This chain's CDR3 is CASSSGTLGHF. In nucleotides, the CDR3 is TGTGCCAGCAGTAGCGGAACTCTAGGGCATTTT.

Of note for this clone: One junction end does not reproduce the germline sequence, and a read error may be involved. The chain uses TRBV24-1 and TRBJ2-3; 7 bases agree with TRBD1. Germline CDR1 is KGHDR and CDR2 is SFDVKD. The CDR3 totals 11 residues. CDR3 nucleotide sequence: TGTGCCACCCAAAGGACAGGTACGCAGTATTTT. Its translation: CATQRTGTQYF.

The chain employs TRBV10-3 and TRBJ2-5, with TRBD2 matching 7 bases. The CDR3 is 15 residues long. V shed 6 bases and J 2 bases; nucleotides not matched to a gene: 9. Germline loops: CDR1 ENHRY, CDR2 SYGVKD. In DNA form, the CDR3 reads TGTGCCATCAGGGGGGGAGGGCGAATTCAAGAGACCCAGTACTTC. It yields the protein CAIRGGGRIQETQYF.

J is TRBJ2-1 and V is TRBV7-3, with TRBD1 identical over 7 bases. Per the germline V gene, CDR1 is SGHTA and CDR2 is FQGTGA. The CDR3 runs 16 residues. After removal of 4 bases from V and 4 bases from J, the junction contained 10 bases not matched to a gene. The CDR3 region has the DNA TGTGCCAGCAGCTCCAGCTTTGGGACAGAATACAATGAGCAGTTCTTC. This encodes CASSSSFGTEYNEQFF.

The rearrangement links TRBV7-8 to TRBJ1-6; D may be TRBD1 (6 bases). Looked up from germline, CDR1 is SGHVS and CDR2 is FQNEAQ. This CDR3 has 17 amino acids. V was cut by 2 bases and J by 8 bases, with 19 bases left in between. This CDR3 reads CASSLREMRGAYSPLHF. In nucleotides, the CDR3 is TGTGCCAGCAGCTTAAGGGAGATGAGGGGGGCCTATTCACCCCTCCACTTT.

The chain has TRBV27 and TRBJ2-2; possibly TRBD1 or TRBD2 for D (6 bases each). With 6 bases removed from V and 2 bases from J, the gap between germline ends came to 10 bases. Germline loops: CDR1 MNHEY, CDR2 SMNVEV (reference sequence). This CDR3 contains 14 residues. CDR3 bases: TGTGCCAGCAGGAGGGGGGCTAACACCGGGGAGCTGTTTTTT. Protein sequence: CASRRGANTGELFF.

The chain has TRBV5-6 and TRBJ2-1; D call uncertain. The CDR3 spans 15 residues. Germline assignment: CDR1 SGHDT and CDR2 YYEEEE. The V end was cut by 6 bases, the J end by 0 bases, with 13 bases between. CDR3: CASTSRPNSYNEQFF. DNA for the CDR3: TGTGCCAGCACGTCCCGACCCAACTCCTACAATGAGCAGTTCTTC.

The genes are TRBV6-2 or TRBV6-3 and TRBJ2-7; 13 nucleotides line up with TRBD2. Germline V gene data show CDR1 as MNHEY and CDR2 as SVGEGT. The CDR3 sequence is 16 residues long. Unmatched junction bases numbered 4, after V lost 4 bases and J lost 1 base. CDR3 protein: CASSFALAGGSYEQYF. The CDR3 bases are TGTGCCAGCAGTTTCGCACTAGCGGGGGGGTCCTACGAGCAGTACTTC.

This clone was observed a handful of times. Distinct nucleotide sequences in the sample also encode this CDR3. The chain recombines TRBV20-1 with TRBJ2-7; D remains unclear. Germline V gene sequence: CDR1 DFQATT, CDR2 SNEGSKA (reference sequence). The V end was cut by 3 bases, the J end by 5 bases, with 8 bases between. This CDR3 is built from 11 residues. Written as DNA, the CDR3 is TGCAGTGCTAGTGGGGTGAACGAGCAGTACTTC. As protein: CSASGVNEQYF.